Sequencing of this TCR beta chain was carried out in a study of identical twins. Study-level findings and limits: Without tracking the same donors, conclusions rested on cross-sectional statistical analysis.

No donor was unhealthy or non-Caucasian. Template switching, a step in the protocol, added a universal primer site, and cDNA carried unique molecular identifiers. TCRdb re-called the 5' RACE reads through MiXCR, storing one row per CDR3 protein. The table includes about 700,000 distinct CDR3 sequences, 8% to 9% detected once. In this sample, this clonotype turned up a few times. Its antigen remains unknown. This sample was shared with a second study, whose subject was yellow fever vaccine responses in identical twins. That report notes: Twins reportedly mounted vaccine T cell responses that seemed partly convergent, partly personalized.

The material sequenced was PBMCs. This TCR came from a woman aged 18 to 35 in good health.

The CDR3 loop reads CASKTGYQETQYF. CDR3 coding DNA: TGTGCCAGCAAAACAGGGTACCAAGAGACCCAGTACTTC. This sequence joins TRBV11-2 and TRBJ2-5; D possibly corresponds to TRBD1 (6 bases). The CDR3 length is 13 residues. Per the germline V gene, CDR1 is SGHAT and CDR2 is FQNNGV. The germline V and J ends were trimmed by 7 bases and 0 bases, with 9 bases remaining between them.